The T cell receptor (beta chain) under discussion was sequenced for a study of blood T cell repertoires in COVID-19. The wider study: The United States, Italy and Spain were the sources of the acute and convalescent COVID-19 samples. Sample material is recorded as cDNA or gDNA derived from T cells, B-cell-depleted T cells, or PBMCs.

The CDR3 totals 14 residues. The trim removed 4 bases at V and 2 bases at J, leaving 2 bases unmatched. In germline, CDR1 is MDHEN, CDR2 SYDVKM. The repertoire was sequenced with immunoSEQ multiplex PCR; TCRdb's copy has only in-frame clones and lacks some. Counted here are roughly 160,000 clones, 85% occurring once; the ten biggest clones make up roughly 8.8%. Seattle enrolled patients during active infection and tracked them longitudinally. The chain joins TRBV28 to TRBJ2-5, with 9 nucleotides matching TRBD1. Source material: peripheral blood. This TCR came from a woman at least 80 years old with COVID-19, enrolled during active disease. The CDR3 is CASSSGTGQETQYF. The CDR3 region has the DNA TGTGCCAGCAGTTCCGGGACAGGGCAAGAGACCCAGTACTTC. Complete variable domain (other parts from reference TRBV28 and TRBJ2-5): DVKVTQSSRYLVKRTGEKVFLECVQDMDHENMFWYRQDPGLGLRLIYFSYDVKMKEKGDIPEGYSVSREKKERFSLILESASTNQTSMYLCASSSGTGQETQYFGPGTRLLVL.